The 27 T cell receptor beta chains presented below share a single source sample, sequenced in a study of shared clonotypes between healthy human individuals. Data came from immunoSEQ multiplex PCR; TCRdb stores just in-frame clones and leaves some out. The table records around 2.3 million clones, around 95% of them present only once. Material: naive CD4+ T cells sorted from blood. Stated subset: CD45RA+ positively selected. The receptor set was obtained from a man between 18 and 35 years old in good health.

The J gene is TRBJ1-4, the V gene TRBV2; no firm D call. CDR1 and CDR2 from the germline V gene are SNHLY and FYNNEI. V lost 3 bases and J 4 bases, leaving 9 bases between the germline ends. The CDR3 extends over 14 amino acids. In nucleotides, the CDR3 is TGTGCCAGCAGTGATTTGGGGAGTAATGAAAAACTGTTTTTT. Its protein is CASSDLGSNEKLFF.

The chain recombines TRBV6-5 with TRBJ2-7; TRBD1 is a possible D gene (5 bases). Germline CDR1 MNHEY, CDR2 SVGAGI. Trimming cost V 2 bases and J 2 bases, with 16 bases left between them. The CDR3 consists of 16 residues. DNA for the CDR3: TGTGCCAGCAGTTACAAACAGGAAGGCCTCCCCTACGAGCAGTACTTC. It specifies CASSYKQEGLPYEQYF.

The chain employs TRBV19 and TRBJ2-7, with D tentatively TRBD1 (5 bases). V lost 6 bases to trimming and J lost 7 bases, with 16 bases between them. The germline V gene has CDR1 LNHDA and CDR2 SQIVND (reference sequence). The CDR3 covers 13 residues. In nucleotides, the CDR3 is TGTGCCAGTAGCACCCAAACAGGATTGGAGCAGTACTTC. Protein product: CASSTQTGLEQYF.

The chain is built from TRBV2 and TRBJ2-7; D uncertain. Looked up from germline, CDR1 is SNHLY and CDR2 is FYNNEI. The CDR3 has 13 amino acids. V was clipped by 2 bases and J by 1 base, with 6 bases between them. CDR3 sequence (DNA): TGTGCCAGCAGTGAAATTTTTTCCTACGAGCAGTACTTC. Encoded protein: CASSEIFSYEQYF.

The chain has TRBV4-1 and TRBJ2-1; D may match TRBD1 or TRBD2 (5 bases each). CDR1 is MGHRA, CDR2 YSYEKL, per germline. With 0 bases removed from V and 9 bases from J, the gap between germline ends came to 12 bases. The CDR3 has 14 amino acids. The DNA of the CDR3 is TGCGCCAGCAGCCAAGACAGTCCGGGGCTTGAGCAGTTCTTC. Its protein product is CASSQDSPGLEQFF.

The chain has TRBV28 and TRBJ2-1; a weak D match, TRBD1 (5 bases). The V gene lost 3 bases and the J gene lost 0 bases, with 9 bases spanning the gap. This CDR3 region has 15 residues. Looked up from germline, CDR1 is MDHEN and CDR2 is SYDVKM. CDR3 sequence (DNA): TGTGCCAGCAGTTTGACAGACAGCTCCTACAATGAGCAGTTCTTC. Amino acids: CASSLTDSSYNEQFF.

The rearrangement joins TRBV5-1 to TRBJ2-5; D may be TRBD1 (5 bases). There are 13 residues in the CDR3. Germline CDR1 and CDR2: SGHRS and YFSETQ. V was trimmed by 0 bases and J by 5 bases, leaving 8 bases between them. This CDR3 is CASSLEGPETQYF. CDR3 bases: TGCGCCAGCAGCTTGGAGGGGCCGGAGACCCAGTACTTC.

The chain has TRBV28 and TRBJ2-1, with TRBD1 as a possible D gene (6 bases). This CDR3 is built from 13 residues. Between the trimmed V and J ends, which lost 9 bases and 2 bases, there was a span of 11 bases. Germline lookup yields CDR1 MDHEN and CDR2 SYDVKM. CDR3 loop: CASSGQPYNEQFF. In nucleotides, the CDR3 is TGTGCCAGTTCGGGACAACCCTACAATGAGCAGTTCTTC.

V usage is TRBV7-2 and J usage is TRBJ1-1, with D hard to call. Germline V lookup: CDR1 SGHTA, CDR2 FQGNSA. The CDR3 sequence is 17 residues long. V was clipped by 5 bases and J by 2 bases, with 21 bases between them. This CDR3 is CASSPQAGATLNTEAFF. The CDR3 DNA sequence: TGTGCCAGCAGCCCCCAAGCAGGCGCTACCCTCAACACTGAAGCTTTCTTT.

V is TRBV5-1 and J is TRBJ2-5; possible D gene TRBD1, 6 bases. This CDR3 is 15 amino acids long. Trimming took 3 bases from V and 3 from J, leaving 15 bases between them. CDR1 is SGHRS and CDR2 is YFSETQ in the germline V gene. The CDR3 protein is CASSWGGQLKETQYF. In DNA form, the CDR3 reads TGCGCCAGCAGCTGGGGCGGACAGTTAAAAGAGACCCAGTACTTC.

The rearrangement links TRBV4-1 to TRBJ1-2; D is possibly TRBD1 (5 bases). This CDR3 comprises 16 residues. Germline CDR1 MGHRA, CDR2 YSYEKL. V was shortened by 2 bases and J by 0 bases, with 13 bases between the two germline ends. CDR3 protein: CASSQLAGKANYGYTF. CDR3 DNA: TGCGCCAGCAGCCAACTGGCAGGGAAGGCTAACTATGGCTACACCTTC.

The chain recombines TRBV2 with TRBJ1-6, with D possibly being TRBD1 (5 bases). Trimming took off 3 bases at V and 0 bases at J, with 9 bases between the two ends. Germline V gene lookup returns CDR1 SNHLY and CDR2 FYNNEI. The CDR3 has 16 amino acids. The CDR3 DNA follows: TGTGCCAGCAGTGAGCACAGGAGCTCCTATAATTCACCCCTCCACTTT. Residues: CASSEHRSSYNSPLHF.

The rearrangement links TRBV28 to TRBJ2-2; TRBD1 is a possible D gene (7 bases). CDR1 and CDR2 (germline): MDHEN, SYDVKM. Between the trimmed V and J ends, which lost 1 base and 5 bases, there was a span of 17 bases. The CDR3 covers 17 residues. Written as DNA, the CDR3 is TGTGCCAGCAGTTTATATGGGAGGACAGGAGGGACCGGGGAGCTGTTTTTT. This encodes CASSLYGRTGGTGELFF.

The table lists this clone with a count of one. This chain links TRBV10-3 with TRBJ1-2, with D unresolved. CDR1 and CDR2 (germline): ENHRY, SYGVKD. The CDR3 runs 14 residues. Trimming cost V 6 bases and J 1 base, with 12 bases left between them. The CDR3 DNA sequence: TGTGCCATCAGGGACCCGACGTATAACTATGGCTACACCTTC. Its translation is CAIRDPTYNYGYTF.

The V and J genes are TRBV7-9 and TRBJ2-5; D not resolved. CDR1 SEHNR and CDR2 FQNEAQ come from the germline V gene (reference sequence). The CDR3 runs to 14 residues. V shed 2 bases and J shed 2 bases, with 9 bases lying between them. The DNA of the CDR3 is TGTGCCAGCAGCTTAACTGGAGATCAAGAGACCCAGTACTTC. Protein product: CASSLTGDQETQYF.

This rearrangement joins TRBV5-1 to TRBJ1-2; 7 positions agree with TRBD1. The ends lost 0 bases at V and 1 base at J; junction bases unmatched: 6. The length of the CDR3 is 16 residues. Germline assignment: CDR1 SGHRS and CDR2 YFSETQ. CDR3 bases: TGCGCCAGCAGCTTGGCCGGGACAGAATTTAACTATGGCTACACCTTC. Translating gives CASSLAGTEFNYGYTF.

In this sample, this clone turned up once. The V and J genes are TRBV5-1 and TRBJ2-1; 8 bases agree with TRBD1. The CDR3 has 16 amino acids. The germline V gene encodes CDR1 SGHRS and CDR2 YFSETQ. After removal of 0 bases from V and 9 bases from J, the junction contained 11 bases not matched to a gene. CDR3 sequence: CASSLAAGQGGSEQFF. Here the CDR3 DNA reads TGCGCCAGCAGCTTGGCAGCTGGACAGGGTGGCAGTGAGCAGTTCTTC.

For the CDR3, the DNA is TGCGCCAGCAGCCAGGGACTCCTCGTGGCAGATACGCAGTATTTT. Translating gives CASSQGLLVADTQYF. The chain employs TRBV5-1 and TRBJ2-3, with D perhaps TRBD2 (6 bases). V lost 4 bases, J lost 4 bases, and 16 bases lay in between. There are 15 residues in the CDR3. The germline gives CDR1 SGHRS, CDR2 YFSETQ.

The rearrangement uses TRBV27 and TRBJ1-4; the D gene is possibly TRBD1 (5 bases). The CDR3 loop spans 14 amino acids. V was clipped by 3 bases and J by 8 bases, with 13 bases between them. Germline V gene lookup returns CDR1 MNHEY and CDR2 SMNVEV (reference sequence). CDR3 DNA sequence: TGTGCCAGCAGTTTTATGGGGCCGGGGGAAAAACTGTTTTTT. Translated, it gives CASSFMGPGEKLFF.

The rearrangement joins TRBV19 to TRBJ1-2; D is ambiguous. The V and J ends lost 1 base and 4 bases respectively, with 10 bases between them. Germline loops: CDR1 LNHDA, CDR2 SQIVND (reference sequence). The CDR3 is 14 amino acids. CDR3 coding DNA: TGTGCCAGTAGTATAGGGGTCGCGGCCTATGGCTACACCTTC. This encodes CASSIGVAAYGYTF.

This clone appeared a single time. The chain has TRBV6-1 and TRBJ1-2; D not resolved. The CDR3 is 11 residues long. The V and J ends lost 6 bases and 8 bases respectively, with 10 bases between them. Germline CDR1 MNHNS, CDR2 SASEGT. In nucleotides, the CDR3 is TGTGCCAGCAGGATCAATGGGGGCTACACCTTC. Translated: CASRINGGYTF.

This chain uses TRBV11-2 with TRBJ2-4; 7 bases fit TRBD2. The V gene end was trimmed by 3 bases and the J gene end by 8 bases; junction bases not matched to a gene: 7. The germline V gene has CDR1 SGHAT and CDR2 FQNNGV. There are 14 residues in the CDR3. The CDR3 spells CASSFFGGEDIQYF. DNA for the CDR3: TGTGCCAGCAGCTTTTTTGGGGGGGAAGACATTCAGTACTTC.

Concerning this clone itself: Distinct nucleotide sequences in the sample also encode this CDR3. This chain uses TRBV6-5 with TRBJ2-1; TRBD1 might be the D (6 bases). Germline V CDR1 and CDR2: MNHEY, SVGAGI. The CDR3 extends over 15 amino acids. The V and J ends lost 4 bases and 0 bases respectively, with 10 bases between them. The CDR3 is CASSSDRSSYNEQFF. CDR3 bases: TGTGCCAGCAGTTCAGACAGGAGCTCCTACAATGAGCAGTTCTTC.

The rearrangement links TRBV27 to TRBJ2-1; 14 nucleotides agree with TRBD2. V was pared by 6 bases and J by 9 bases, with 7 bases of the junction left unmatched. CDR1 is MNHEY, CDR2 SMNVEV, per germline (reference sequence). The CDR3 extends over 15 amino acids. DNA of the CDR3: TGTGCCAGCAGCCCAGTGACTAGCGGGAGGGGTGAGCAGTTCTTC. The encoded protein is CASSPVTSGRGEQFF.

This chain uses TRBV5-5 with TRBJ2-2, with D unclear. CDR1 SGHKS and CDR2 YYEKEE come from the germline V gene (reference sequence). V lost 4 bases, J lost 7 bases, and 14 bases lay in between. The CDR3 has 14 residues. The DNA of the CDR3 is TGTGCCAGCAGCCTGGCTTTGGGTCTCGGGGAGCTGTTTTTT. It encodes CASSLALGLGELFF.

With regard to this clone: The junction departs from the called germline gene at one end, perhaps through a read error. The V gene is TRBV11-3, the J gene TRBJ2-1; 7 bases fit TRBD2. This CDR3 contains 18 residues. Germline V gene sequence: CDR1 SGHNT, CDR2 YENEEA. The CDR3 DNA is TGTGCCAGCAGCCCAGGGACTACGCTCCTCAGCTCCAACAATGAGCAGTTCTTC. This translates into CASSPGTTLLSSNNEQFF.

This rearrangement joins TRBV29-1 to TRBJ2-3; 9 bases map to TRBD2. The CDR3 is 13 amino acids. Germline values: CDR1 SQVTM, CDR2 ANQGSEA. V was clipped by 4 bases and J by 6 bases; unmatched bases: 5. The DNA for the CDR3 is TGCAGCGTTGGGACTAGCGCCTGGGATACGCAGTATTTT. Its protein is CSVGTSAWDTQYF.